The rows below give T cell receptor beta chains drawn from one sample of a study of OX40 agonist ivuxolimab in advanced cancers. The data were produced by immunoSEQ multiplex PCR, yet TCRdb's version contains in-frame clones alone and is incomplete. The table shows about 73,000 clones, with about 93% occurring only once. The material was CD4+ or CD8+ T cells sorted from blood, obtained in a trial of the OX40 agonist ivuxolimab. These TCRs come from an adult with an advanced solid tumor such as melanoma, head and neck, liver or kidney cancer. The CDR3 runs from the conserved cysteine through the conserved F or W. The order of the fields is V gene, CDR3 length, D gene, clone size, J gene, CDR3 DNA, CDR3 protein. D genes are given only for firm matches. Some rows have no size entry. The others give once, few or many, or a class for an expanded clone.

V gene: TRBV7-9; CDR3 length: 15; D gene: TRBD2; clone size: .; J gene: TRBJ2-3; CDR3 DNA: TGTGCCAGCAGCCGTAGCGGGAGGAGCATGGATACGCAGTATTTT; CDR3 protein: CASSRSGRSMDTQYF
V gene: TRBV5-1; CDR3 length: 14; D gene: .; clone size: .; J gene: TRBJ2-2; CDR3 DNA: TGCGCCAGCAGCTTGGGGGGCGCGACCGGGGAGCTGTTTTTT; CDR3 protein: CASSLGGATGELFF
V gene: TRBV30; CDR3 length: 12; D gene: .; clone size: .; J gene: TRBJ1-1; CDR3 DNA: TGTGCCTGGAGTAACAGGTACACTGAAGCTTTCTTT; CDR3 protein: CAWSNRYTEAFF
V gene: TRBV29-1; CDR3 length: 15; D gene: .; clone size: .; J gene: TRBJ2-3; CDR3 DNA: TGCAGCGTTGAAGAGCCGGGACAAAGCACAGATACGCAGTATTTT; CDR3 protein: CSVEEPGQSTDTQYF
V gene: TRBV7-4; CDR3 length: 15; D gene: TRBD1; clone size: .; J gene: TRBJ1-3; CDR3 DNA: TGTGCCAGCAGCTCAGACAGGGTGTGGGGAAACACCATATATTTT; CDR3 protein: CASSSDRVWGNTIYF
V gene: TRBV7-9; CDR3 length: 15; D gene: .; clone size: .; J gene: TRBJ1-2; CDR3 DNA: TGTGCCAGCAGCTTTATGACAGGAATAGACTATGGCTACACCTTC; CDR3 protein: CASSFMTGIDYGYTF
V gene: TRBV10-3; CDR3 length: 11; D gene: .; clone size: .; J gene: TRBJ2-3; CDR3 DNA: TGTGCCATCTCGGGGGGCGATACGCAGTATTTT; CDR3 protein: CAISGGDTQYF
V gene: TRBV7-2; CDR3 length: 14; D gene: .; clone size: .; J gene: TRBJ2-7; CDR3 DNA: TGTGCCAGCAGCTTATACCACGCGAGCTACGAGCAGTACTTC; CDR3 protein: CASSLYHASYEQYF
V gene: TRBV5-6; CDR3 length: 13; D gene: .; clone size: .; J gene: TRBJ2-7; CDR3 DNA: TGTGCCAGCGATAGGGGAGTCGTCTACGAGCAGTACTTC; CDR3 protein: CASDRGVVYEQYF
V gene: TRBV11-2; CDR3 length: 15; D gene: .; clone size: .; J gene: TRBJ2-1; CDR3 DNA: TGTGCCAGCAGCTTAGACGGGCCAACCTACAATGAGCAGTTCTTC; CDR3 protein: CASSLDGPTYNEQFF
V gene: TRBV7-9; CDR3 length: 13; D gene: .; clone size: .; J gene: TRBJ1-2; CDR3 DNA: TGTGCCAGCAGCCTGGGAGTGGAGCGCGGCTACACCTTC; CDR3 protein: CASSLGVERGYTF
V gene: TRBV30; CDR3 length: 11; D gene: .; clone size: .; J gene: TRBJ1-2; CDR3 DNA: TGTGCCTGGAGTTTCTACTATGGCTACACCTTC; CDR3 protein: CAWSFYYGYTF
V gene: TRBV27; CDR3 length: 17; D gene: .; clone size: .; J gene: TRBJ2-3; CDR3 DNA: TGTGCCAGCAGTTTATCGTGGAGGGGGCCTAGCACAGATACGCAGTATTTT; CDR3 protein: CASSLSWRGPSTDTQYF
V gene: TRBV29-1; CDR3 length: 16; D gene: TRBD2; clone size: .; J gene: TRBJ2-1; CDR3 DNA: TGCAGCGGCAGAAATCCGGGGGCGGGAGGTTACAATGAGCAGTTCTTC; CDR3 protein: CSGRNPGAGGYNEQFF
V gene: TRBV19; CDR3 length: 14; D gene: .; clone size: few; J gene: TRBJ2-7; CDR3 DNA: TGTGCCAGTAGTATAGGAGACAGACCCTACGAGCAGTACTTC; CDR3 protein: CASSIGDRPYEQYF
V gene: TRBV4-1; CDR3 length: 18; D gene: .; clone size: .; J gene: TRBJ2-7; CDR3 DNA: TGCGCCAGCAGCCAATGGGGATACGGGGGATTTAACTCCTACGAGCAGTACTTC; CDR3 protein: CASSQWGYGGFNSYEQYF
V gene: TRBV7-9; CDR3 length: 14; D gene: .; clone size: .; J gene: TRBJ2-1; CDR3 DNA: TGTGCCAGCAGCTTGGACGGGACTCCAGGTGAGCAGTTCTTC; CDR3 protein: CASSLDGTPGEQFF
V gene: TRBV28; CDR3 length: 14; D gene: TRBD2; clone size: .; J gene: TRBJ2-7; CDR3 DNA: TGTGCCAGCAGTTTACTAGCGGGGTCCTACGAGCAGTACTTC; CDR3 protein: CASSLLAGSYEQYF
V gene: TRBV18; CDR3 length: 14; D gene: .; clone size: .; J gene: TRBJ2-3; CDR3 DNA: TGTGCCAGCTCACCACTTCAGGGGGGGGATACGCAGTATTTT; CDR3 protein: CASSPLQGGDTQYF
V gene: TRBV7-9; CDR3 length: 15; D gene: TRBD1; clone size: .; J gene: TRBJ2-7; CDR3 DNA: TGTGCCAGCAGCTTCCGGGACAGGGGGACCTACGAGCAGTACTTC; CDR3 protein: CASSFRDRGTYEQYF
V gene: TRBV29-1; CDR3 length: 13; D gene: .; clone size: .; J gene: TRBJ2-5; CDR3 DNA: TGCAGCGTTGAAGAGGGCGGCCAAGAGACCCAGTACTTC; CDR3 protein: CSVEEGGQETQYF
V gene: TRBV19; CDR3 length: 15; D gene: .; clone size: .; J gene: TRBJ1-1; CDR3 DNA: TGTGCCAGTAGTCAGAGGGGGGGCCGGAACACTGAAGCTTTCTTT; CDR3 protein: CASSQRGGRNTEAFF
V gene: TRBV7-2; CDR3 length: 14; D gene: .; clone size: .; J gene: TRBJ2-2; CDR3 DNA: TGTGCCAGCAGCCCCTCCGGGACCTCCGGGGAGCTGTTTTTT; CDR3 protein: CASSPSGTSGELFF